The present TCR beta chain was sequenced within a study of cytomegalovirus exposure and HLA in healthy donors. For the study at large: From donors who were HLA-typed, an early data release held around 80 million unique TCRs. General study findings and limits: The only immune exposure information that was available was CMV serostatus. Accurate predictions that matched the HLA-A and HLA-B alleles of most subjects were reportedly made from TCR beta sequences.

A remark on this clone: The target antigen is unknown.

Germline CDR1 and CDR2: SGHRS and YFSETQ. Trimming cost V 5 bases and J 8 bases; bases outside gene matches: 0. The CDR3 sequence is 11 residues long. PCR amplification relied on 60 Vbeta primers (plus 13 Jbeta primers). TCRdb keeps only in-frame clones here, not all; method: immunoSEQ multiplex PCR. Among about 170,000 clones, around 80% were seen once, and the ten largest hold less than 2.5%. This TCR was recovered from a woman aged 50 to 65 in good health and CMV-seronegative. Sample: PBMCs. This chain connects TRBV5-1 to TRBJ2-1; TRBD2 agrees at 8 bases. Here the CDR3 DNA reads TGCGCCAGCAGGACTAGCGATGAGCAGTTCTTC. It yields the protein CASRTSDEQFF.